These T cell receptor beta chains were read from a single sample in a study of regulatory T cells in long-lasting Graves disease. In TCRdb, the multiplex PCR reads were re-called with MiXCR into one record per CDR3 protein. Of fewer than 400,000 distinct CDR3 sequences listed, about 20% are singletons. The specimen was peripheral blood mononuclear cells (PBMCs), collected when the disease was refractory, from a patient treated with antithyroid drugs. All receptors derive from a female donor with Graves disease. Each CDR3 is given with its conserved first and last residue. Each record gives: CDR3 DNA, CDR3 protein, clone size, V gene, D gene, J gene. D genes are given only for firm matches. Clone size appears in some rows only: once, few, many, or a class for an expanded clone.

TGTGCCAGCAGCGCCCCGGGCCCCAATCAGCCCCAGCATTTT	CASSAPGPNQPQHF	-	TRBV11-2	-	TRBJ1-5
TGTGCCAGCAGCTCGGCAAGTGAAGCGGGTCAGCCCCAGCATTTT	CASSSASEAGQPQHF	many	TRBV12-3/TRBV12-4	-	TRBJ1-5
TGTGCCAGTAGTCCCTGGGGGGATAGCAATCAGCCCCAGCATTTT	CASSPWGDSNQPQHF	few	TRBV19	-	TRBJ1-5
TGTGCCAGCAGCCTCTCGGTGGCCTGGGACACTGAAGCTTTCTTT	CASSLSVAWDTEAFF	many	TRBV7-3	-	TRBJ1-1
TGTGCCAGCAGCTCAAACGGGGGGGCTTTTGAAGAGACCCAGTACTTC	CASSSNGGAFEETQYF	many	TRBV7-9	TRBD2	TRBJ2-5
TGTGCCAGCAGTACGGGGGGGAATGAAGCTTTCTTT	CASSTGGNEAFF	-	TRBV12-3/TRBV12-4	-	TRBJ1-1
TGTGCCAGCAGTCCCCGCTCCGGGACGGGCTCTGGAAACACCATATATTTT	CASSPRSGTGSGNTIYF	-	TRBV12-3/TRBV12-4	-	TRBJ1-3
TGCAGTGCTAGAGGTCTTCTAGCGGTGGAGACCCAGTACTTC	CSARGLLAVETQYF	-	TRBV20-1	TRBD2	TRBJ2-5
TGTGCCAGCAGTTTATTCGGACTGATTACCGGGGAGCTGTTTTTT	CASSLFGLITGELFF	many	TRBV28	-	TRBJ2-2
TGTGCCAGCAGTCAACTCCCTAATGAGCAGTACTTC	CASSQLPNEQYF	-	TRBV27	-	TRBJ2-7
TGTGCCAGCAGTGCCAGGACTAGCGGGAGCCGGGGCGAGCAGTACTTC	CASSARTSGSRGEQYF	-	TRBV25-1	TRBD2	TRBJ2-7
TGTGCCAGCAGCAAGGGGGTTAATGAAAAACTGTTTTTT	CASSKGVNEKLFF	many	TRBV11-2	-	TRBJ1-4
TGCGCCAGCAGCCAGGACAGGGTATTAGCCAAAAACATTCAGTACTTC	CASSQDRVLAKNIQYF	few	TRBV5-1	TRBD1	TRBJ2-4
TGCAGTGCTAGAGATCATAGCGGGAGGGCCGTAGAGACCCAGTACTTC	CSARDHSGRAVETQYF	many	TRBV20-1	TRBD2	TRBJ2-5
TGCAGCGTTAGGACGGACCTGCTCTATGGCTACACCTTC	CSVRTDLLYGYTF	many	TRBV29-1	-	TRBJ1-2
TGTGCCAGTAGTATAGGTGGACAGGGGGCGGCGAACACCGGGGAGCTGTTTTTT	CASSIGGQGAANTGELFF	-	TRBV19	TRBD1	TRBJ2-2
TGCAGTGCCCGAGGGCGGGAGAACTCCTACAATGAGCAGTTCTTC	CSARGRENSYNEQFF	few	TRBV20-1	TRBD2	TRBJ2-1
TGTGCCAGTAGTACAACTCTCGGGACCCTCTATGGCTACACCTTC	CASSTTLGTLYGYTF	few	TRBV19	-	TRBJ1-2